This TCR beta chain was identified in a study of T cell repertoires in cytomegalovirus infection. Study details: TCR beta signatures that were public indicated CMV infection and matching HLA type.

One entry per CDR3 protein results from TCRdb running MiXCR on the reads. The sample has fewer than 550,000 distinct CDR3 sequences, approximately 32% seen once. About this clonotype: The antigen is undetermined. At one of its ends the junction is not consistent with the germline gene, which may arise from a read error.

This CDR3 has 15 residues. Study-level points and caveats: The study identified carriers of CMV plus the relevant HLA from cumulative public TCR beta family frequency. Clonotypes of TCR beta that were HLA-C-restricted and CMV-specific dominated the ex vivo response.

Sequenced input: PBMCs. This TCR came from a human donor in good health (CMV status not recorded). Some clones in this sample may be carry-over from other donors' samples. The chain recombines TRBV12-3 or TRBV12-4 with TRBJ2-1; 13 nucleotides line up with TRBD2. CDR3 DNA sequence: TGTGCCAGCAGTCCCCGGGGACTAGCGGGGAATGTGCAGTTCTTC. Translation: CASSPRGLAGNVQFF.